This T cell receptor beta chain was sequenced for a study of vaccination effects on CD4 cells after COVID-19. The sample holds one count of this clone. Its cognate antigen is unknown. Study results and caveats: Among infection- and vaccine-induced clones, marked clonal contraction occurred late after vaccination.

Before any sequencing was done, the ViraFEST assay used viral peptide pools to expand antigen-specific CD4+ T cells. The authors isolated CD4+ T cells after around 11 days of culture. Nucleocapsid antibodies stayed negative before and after vaccination, showing no earlier SARS-CoV-2 infection. TCRdb's table, derived via immunoSEQ multiplex PCR, lists solely in-frame clones and lacks some. The sample consists of tens of thousands of clones, around 76% of them appearing once. The sequence derives from a human donor who received a COVID-19 vaccine. The sample consisted of CD4+ T cells from PBMCs cultured with HCoV-NL63 spike peptides, taken before COVID-19 vaccination.

The CDR3 protein is CASSLNSGINGYTF. The CDR3 bases are TGTGCCAGCAGCTTAAATTCAGGGATTAATGGCTACACCTTC. V and J are TRBV7-9 and TRBJ1-2, with D maybe TRBD1 (5 bases). Germline CDR1 is SEHNR and CDR2 is FQNEAQ (reference sequence). The V gene lost 2 bases and the J gene lost 6 bases, with 13 bases spanning the gap. The CDR3 has 14 residues.